This T cell receptor (beta chain) appears in the sequencing data of a study of cytomegalovirus exposure and HLA in healthy donors. General study points: Confirmation in vitro established that a few CMV-associated chains were specific for CMV antigens. Exclusion applied to some V segments, including TRBV6-2 and TRBV6-3, as they were indistinguishable.

The primer mix had 60 Vbeta and 13 Jbeta primers. Sequencing used immunoSEQ multiplex PCR; TCRdb keeps in-frame clones, though not all of them. The top ten hold approximately 1.8% of the sample, which has roughly 130,000 clones, around 77% seen once. Points on this clone: The antigen remains undetermined.

The V gene lost 6 bases and the J gene lost 4 bases, with 13 bases spanning the gap. The CDR3 is 14 residues long. Germline V gives CDR1 MNHEY, CDR2 SVGAGI. This receptor was taken from a woman aged 45-60 years in good health and CMV-seronegative. The sample comprised PBMCs. V gene TRBV6-5 combines with J gene TRBJ1-3; D gene unclear. This CDR3 reads CASRALGSGNTIYF. As DNA, the CDR3 is TGTGCCAGCAGGGCGCTTGGTAGCGGAAACACCATATATTTT.